This TCR beta chain came from a study of metastatic and nonmetastatic thyroid tumors. Study background: The authors compared repertoires across blood and tumor or nodule tissue from malignant and benign thyroid patients.

Source study methods: What underpinned the distant-metastasis classifier for papillary thyroid cancer was the set of CDR3 differences across clinicopathological groups. Through MiXCR, TCRdb re-clonotyped the PCR reads. Here the V and J calls rest on TCRdb's processing, not on the authors' analysis. The repertoire includes about 16,000 clones, about 31% of them detected once, and roughly 13% sits in the top ten. By share of the sample, this clone is medium-sized. Thyroid surgery was preceded by no treatment in any patient. The sequence was obtained from a male donor with papillary thyroid cancer or a benign thyroid nodule (not recorded which). Some clones in this sample may be carry-over from other donors' samples. Sequencing used tumor tissue.

CDR3 residues: CSARALNTGELFF. The DNA for the CDR3 is TGCAGTGCTAGAGCCCTGAACACCGGGGAGCTGTTTTTT. The chain recombines TRBV20-1 with TRBJ2-2; D unclear. Germline loops: CDR1 DFQATT, CDR2 SNEGSKA (reference sequence). The CDR3 has 13 amino acids. V was clipped by 1 base and J by 1 base, with 4 bases between them.